This section outlines one TCR beta chain sequence together with its context. This entry comes from a study of blood T cells in healthy people across ages. Germline lookup yields CDR1 SQVTM and CDR2 ANQGSEA. V lost 5 bases, J lost 2 bases, and 5 bases stayed unmatched. The CDR3 consists of 13 residues. For the second PCR, which ran for roughly 6 to 11 cycles, a sample-barcoded 5' primer and a J-beta primer mix were used. TCRdb fed the 5' RACE reads into MiXCR, producing one record per CDR3 protein. The table has about 500,000 distinct CDR3 sequences, nearly 25% seen once. The sample also formed part of further work on T cells of mothers and their children. Per that study: Thymic selection shapes TCR recombination output in related pairs, and it does so similarly in unrelated pairs.

Sequencing used blood. This chain uses TRBV29-1 with TRBJ2-5; 7 bases are shared with TRBD2. This receptor was taken from a boy between 5 and 17 years old in good health. CDR3: CSVYGGLQETQYF. CDR3 DNA: TGCAGCGTTTACGGGGGACTACAAGAGACCCAGTACTTC. The complete variable domain, with remaining parts taken from reference TRBV29-1 and TRBJ2-5, reads SAVISQKPSRDICQRGTSLTIQCQVDSQVTMMFWYRQQPGQSLTLIATANQGSEATYESGFVIDKFPISRPNLTFSTLTVSNMSPEDSSIYLCSVYGGLQETQYFGPGTRLLVL.